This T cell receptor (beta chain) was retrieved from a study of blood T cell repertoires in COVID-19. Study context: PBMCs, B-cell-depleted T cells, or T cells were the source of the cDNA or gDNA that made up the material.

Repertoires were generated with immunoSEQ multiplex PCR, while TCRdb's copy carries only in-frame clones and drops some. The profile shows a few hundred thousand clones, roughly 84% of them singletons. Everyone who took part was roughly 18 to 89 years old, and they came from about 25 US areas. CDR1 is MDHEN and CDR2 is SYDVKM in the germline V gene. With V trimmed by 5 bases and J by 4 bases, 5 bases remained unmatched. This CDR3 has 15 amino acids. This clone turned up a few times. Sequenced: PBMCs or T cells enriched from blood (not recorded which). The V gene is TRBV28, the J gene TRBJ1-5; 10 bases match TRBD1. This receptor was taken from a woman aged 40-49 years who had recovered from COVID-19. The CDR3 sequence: CASSRGQGVNQPQHF. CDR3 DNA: TGTGCCAGCAGTCGCGGACAGGGGGTTAATCAGCCCCAGCATTTT.